These 19 T cell receptor beta chains were all obtained from the same sample, sequenced in a study of cytomegalovirus exposure and HLA in healthy donors. With 60 Vbeta and 13 Jbeta primers, the PCR was carried out. Sequencing was performed with immunoSEQ multiplex PCR; in TCRdb, only in-frame clones are kept and a portion is missing. In the table there are 150,000 to 200,000 clones, around 80% of which are singletons. Material for sequencing was PBMCs. The origin of the receptors is a young woman in good health and CMV-seronegative.

The J gene is TRBJ2-1, the V gene TRBV12-5; 7 nucleotides align to TRBD1. The CDR3 runs 14 residues. Per germline, CDR1 LGHNT and CDR2 FRNRAP. V lost 5 bases, J lost 7 bases, and 8 bases stayed unmatched. The CDR3, as DNA: TGTGCTAGTGGTCCCTGGACAGGTGGAAATGAGCAGTTCTTC. Protein sequence: CASGPWTGGNEQFF. Full variable domain (outside the CDR3, taken from reference TRBV12-5 and TRBJ2-1): DARVTQTPRHKVTEMGQEVTMRCQPILGHNTVFWYRQTMMQGLELLAYFRNRAPLDDSGMPKDRFSAEMPDATLATLKIQPSEPRDSAVYFCASGPWTGGNEQFFGPGTRLTVL.

This clone was picked up one time. The chain links TRBV11-2 to TRBJ2-2; perhaps TRBD1 as D (6 bases). Germline V gives CDR1 SGHAT, CDR2 FQNNGV. The CDR3 has 14 residues. Deletions cut 2 bases from V and 5 bases from J, with 9 bases between. CDR3 amino acids: CASSLIQGTGELFF. CDR3 coding DNA: TGTGCCAGCAGCTTAATACAGGGAACCGGGGAGCTGTTTTTT.

The gene calls are TRBV28 and TRBJ1-4; a weak D match, TRBD1 (5 bases). The V and J ends lost 10 bases and 4 bases respectively, with 13 bases between them. Looked up from germline, CDR1 is MDHEN and CDR2 is SYDVKM. This CDR3 spans 13 amino acids. The CDR3 loop reads CAIRGGVNEKLFF. The CDR3 DNA is TGTGCCATCCGGGGGGGGGTTAATGAAAAACTGTTTTTT.

The sample holds a few counts of this clone. The chain recombines TRBV6-6 with TRBJ2-3; unclear D gene. The CDR3 consists of 13 residues. Germline V gives CDR1 MNHNY, CDR2 SVGAGI (reference sequence). V was clipped by 7 bases and J by 1 base, with 9 bases between them. CDR3 residues: CASKWQGTDTQYF. CDR3 DNA: TGTGCCAGCAAGTGGCAGGGCACAGATACGCAGTATTTT.

This sequence joins TRBV5-1 and TRBJ2-7; a weak D match, TRBD1 (6 bases). Trimming pared 8 bases from V and 2 bases from J, leaving 11 bases between. CDR1 SGHRS and CDR2 YFSETQ come from the germline V gene. CDR3 length: 12 residues. CDR3 loop: CARSDRPYEQYF. The CDR3, as DNA: TGCGCCAGAAGTGACAGGCCCTACGAGCAGTACTTC. Supplemented by reference TRBV5-1 and TRBJ2-7, the full variable domain reads KAGVTQTPRYLIKTRGQQVTLSCSPISGHRSVSWYQQTPGQGLQFLFEYFSETQRNKGNFPGRFSGRQFSNSRSEMNVSTLELGDSALYLCARSDRPYEQYFGPGTRLTVT.

For this clone: In the same sample, other DNA sequences code for this CDR3. The chain has TRBV15 and TRBJ1-2, with TRBD1 matching 10 bases. CDR1 LNHNV and CDR2 YYDKDF come from the germline V gene (reference sequence). V lost 2 bases, J lost 7 bases, and 10 bases stayed unmatched. CDR3 length: 16 residues. The CDR3 DNA reads as TGTGCCACCAGCAGACAACCGGGACAGGGGTTGCCTGGCTACACCTTC. This encodes CATSRQPGQGLPGYTF. Combining the CDR3 with reference TRBV15 and TRBJ1-2 gives the whole variable domain DAMVIQNPRYQVTQFGKPVTLSCSQTLNHNVMYWYQQKSSQAPKLLFHYYDKDFNNEADTPDNFQSRRPNTSFCFLDIRSPGLGDTAMYLCATSRQPGQGLPGYTFGSGTRLTVV.

The chain is built from TRBV6-1 and TRBJ2-4, with D hard to call. Trimming took 8 bases from V and 0 from J, leaving 11 bases between them. The CDR3 has 14 amino acids. CDR1 MNHNS and CDR2 SASEGT come from the germline V gene. The CDR3 DNA reads TGTGCCAGCCAAACAATTCTAGCCAAAAACATTCAGTACTTC. Its protein product is CASQTILAKNIQYF.

The chain has TRBV11-3 and TRBJ2-7, with D perhaps TRBD2 (7 bases). This CDR3 contains 15 residues. V lost 3 bases and J 2 bases, leaving 14 bases between the germline ends. Germline loops: CDR1 SGHNT, CDR2 YENEEA. As DNA, the CDR3 is TGTGCCAGCAGCTTTGCGGGGGCCCCGGCCTACGAGCAGTACTTC. It encodes CASSFAGAPAYEQYF.

This clone was seen just once. This chain links TRBV9 with TRBJ2-3; 15 nucleotides agree with TRBD2. The germline gives CDR1 SGDLS, CDR2 YYNGEE. Trimming cost V 1 base and J 6 bases; bases outside gene matches: 9. The CDR3 runs to 18 residues. The CDR3, as DNA: TGTGCCAGCAGCGTAAGGGGGGGACTAGCGGGAGGAGGGGATACGCAGTATTTT. Translating gives CASSVRGGLAGGGDTQYF.

The chain joins TRBV18 to TRBJ2-7; no definite D call. V shed 5 bases and J shed 0 bases, with 11 bases lying between them. The CDR3 has 14 residues. CDR1 KGHSH and CDR2 LQKENI come from the germline V gene. CDR3 in DNA: TGTGCCAGCTCAGCAACGGAGAGCTCCTACGAGCAGTACTTC. Encoded protein: CASSATESSYEQYF.

The V and J genes are TRBV4-1 and TRBJ2-1; 9 bases match TRBD2. The CDR3 loop spans 15 amino acids. With 0 bases clipped from V and 10 bases from J, the junction kept 7 bases outside the gene matches. CDR1 is MGHRA, CDR2 YSYEKL, per germline. The DNA for the CDR3 is TGCGCCAGCAGCCAAGATCTAGCGGGATTCAGGGAGCAGTTCTTC. Its translation is CASSQDLAGFREQFF.

The chain joins TRBV6-5 to TRBJ1-6; 10 nucleotides line up with TRBD1. The CDR3 sequence is 14 residues long. The germline CDR1 and CDR2 sequences are MNHEY and SVGAGI. Trimming removed 5 bases from V and 10 bases from J; junction bases left unmatched: 5. The CDR3 DNA is TGTGCCAGCAGTACAGGGACAGGGGTATCACCCCTCCACTTT. Translated, it gives CASSTGTGVSPLHF.

Comment on this clone: Other DNA sequences in the sample encode the same CDR3. The CDR3 sequence is CASSGQNTEAFF. In DNA form, the CDR3 reads TGCGCCAGCAGCGGACAGAACACTGAAGCTTTCTTT. The chain employs TRBV10-2 and TRBJ1-1; D may be TRBD1 (5 bases). This CDR3 comprises 12 residues. With 6 bases removed from V and 1 base from J, the gap between germline ends came to 6 bases. Germline lookup yields CDR1 WSHSY and CDR2 SAAADI.

The chain links TRBV20-1 to TRBJ1-4; D not certain. CDR3 length: 10 residues. The V gene lost 6 bases and the J gene lost 7 bases, with 6 bases spanning the gap. Germline CDR1 and CDR2: DFQATT and SNEGSKA (reference sequence). The CDR3 sequence: CSAAGEKLFF. The CDR3 region has the DNA TGCAGTGCCGCCGGTGAAAAACTGTTTTTT.

The chain recombines TRBV28 with TRBJ2-5, with D possibly matching TRBD1 (6 bases). The V end lost 6 bases, the J end lost 1 base, and 18 bases lay between the germline ends. The germline CDR1 and CDR2 sequences are MDHEN and SYDVKM. This CDR3 has 16 amino acids. DNA of the CDR3: TGTGCCAGCAGAGACCTCGCAGGGGCAGTCCAAGAGACCCAGTACTTC. Translated: CASRDLAGAVQETQYF.

The genes are TRBV6-6 and TRBJ1-5; unclear D gene. The V gene lost 2 bases and the J gene lost 1 base, with 12 bases spanning the gap. Germline V gene sequence: CDR1 MNHNY, CDR2 SVGAGI (reference sequence). The CDR3 loop spans 16 amino acids. CDR3 residues: CASSYGEVLSNQPQHF. CDR3 DNA sequence: TGTGCCAGCAGTTACGGGGAGGTCCTAAGCAATCAGCCCCAGCATTTT.

V is TRBV4-3 and J is TRBJ2-6; TRBD1 might be the D (6 bases). The germline CDR1 and CDR2 sequences are LGHNA and YSLEER. With 1 base removed from V and 3 bases from J, the gap between germline ends came to 10 bases. The CDR3 is 16 amino acids. The CDR3 here is CASSQVTGSGANVLTF. The CDR3 DNA follows: TGCGCCAGCAGCCAAGTTACAGGGAGTGGGGCCAACGTCCTGACTTTC.

The rearrangement uses TRBV11-2 and TRBJ2-5; 15 bases fit TRBD2. The J segment lost 5 bases and the V segment lost 1 base, leaving 8 bases of the junction unmatched. Per the germline V gene, CDR1 is SGHAT and CDR2 is FQNNGV. This CDR3 comprises 18 residues. The CDR3 DNA is TGTGCCAGCAGCTTAGGGACTAGCGGGAGGGCCGGGGAGGAGACCCAGTACTTC. This gives the protein CASSLGTSGRAGEETQYF.

This chain links TRBV6-5 with TRBJ2-3; D is ambiguous. This CDR3 comprises 16 residues. V was shortened by 2 bases and J by 2 bases, with 14 bases between the two germline ends. Germline-derived CDR1 and CDR2 are MNHEY and SVGAGI. This chain's CDR3 is CASSYDSHQPTDTQYF. The CDR3 nucleotides read TGTGCCAGCAGTTACGACTCTCACCAGCCCACAGATACGCAGTATTTT.